This entry concerns a single TCR beta chain. V was trimmed by 5 bases and J by 8 bases, leaving 12 bases between them. The CDR3 contains 13 residues. Germline V gene sequence: CDR1 SGHAT, CDR2 FQNNGV. This sample is part of a study of blood T cell repertoires in COVID-19. Generated by immunoSEQ multiplex PCR, the TCRdb table keeps only in-frame clones and is missing some. The sample yields about 26,000 clones, 85% to 95% seen once. The TCR originated in a human donor in a cohort sampled during active COVID-19. The sample consisted of peripheral blood. V is TRBV11-2 and J is TRBJ1-4; no definite D call. CDR3 DNA: TGTGCCAGCAGCATCGGGGAAATGGAAAAACTGTTTTTT. Its translation is CASSIGEMEKLFF.